These 27 T cell receptor beta chains were sequenced from one sample in a study of T cell responses to AZD1222 COVID-19 vaccine. Sequenced by immunoSEQ multiplex PCR; TCRdb stores in-frame clones only, minus some. The repertoire has tens of thousands of clones, about 87% of them found once; the top ten carry approximately 25%. The sample was peripheral blood, taken 28 days after the second AZD1222 dose. The source of these receptors is an adult who received the AZD1222 COVID-19 vaccine.

In regard to this clone: This sample includes further DNA sequences coding for the same CDR3. V is TRBV15 and J is TRBJ1-2; D might be TRBD1 (5 bases). The length of the CDR3 is 15 residues. Germline CDR1 LNHNV, CDR2 YYDKDF (reference sequence). Trimming shortened V by 1 base and J by 1 base, and 10 bases separated the two germline ends. Written as DNA, the CDR3 is TGTGCCACCAGCAGAGGACCGGGGCTTAACTATGGCTACACCTTC. Protein sequence: CATSRGPGLNYGYTF.

The V and J genes are TRBV7-2 and TRBJ2-1; D may be TRBD1 (6 bases). Trimming removed 5 bases at V and 5 bases at J, with 16 bases between. Germline CDR1 and CDR2: SGHTA and FQGNSA. This CDR3 comprises 15 residues. The CDR3 sequence is CASSIQPAGDNEQFF. CDR3 nucleotides: TGTGCCAGCAGCATCCAACCTGCAGGGGACAATGAGCAGTTCTTC.

This chain uses TRBV11-3 with TRBJ2-2; tentatively, D is TRBD2 (5 bases). The V gene's germline CDR1 is SGHNT and CDR2 YENEEA. Between the trimmed V and J ends, which lost 1 base and 8 bases, there was a span of 8 bases. This CDR3 region has 13 residues. Written as DNA, the CDR3 is TGTGCCAGCAGCTTAGCCCCGGGAGGGGAGCTGTTTTTT. The encoded protein is CASSLAPGGELFF. The full variable domain, its missing parts supplied by reference TRBV11-3 and TRBJ2-2, is EAGVVQSPRYKIIEKKQPVAFWCNPISGHNTLYWYLQNLGQGPELLIRYENEEAVDDSQLPKDRFSAERLKGVDSTLKIQPAELGDSAVYLCASSLAPGGELFFGEGSRLTVL.

The chain combines TRBV2 with TRBJ2-2; D possibly corresponds to TRBD1 (5 bases). Trimming shortened V by 3 bases and J by 1 base, and 9 bases separated the two germline ends. The CDR3 covers 15 residues. CDR1 and CDR2 (germline): SNHLY, FYNNEI. As DNA, the CDR3 is TGTGCCAGCAGTGATGGGGCAGGGAACACCGGGGAGCTGTTTTTT. Encoded protein: CASSDGAGNTGELFF.

This sequence joins TRBV6-5 and TRBJ2-3; tentatively, D is TRBD1 (6 bases). CDR3 length: 13 amino acids. Germline CDR1 reads MNHEY; CDR2 reads SVGAGI. V was shortened by 6 bases and J by 4 bases, with 11 bases between the two germline ends. CDR3 coding DNA: TGTGCCAGCAGCCTCGCAGGGGCAGATACGCAGTATTTT. It encodes CASSLAGADTQYF.

The chain employs TRBV24-1 and TRBJ2-2, with D possibly matching TRBD1 (6 bases). Trimming left V 6 bases short and J 2 bases short, with 18 bases between. The germline V gene encodes CDR1 KGHDR and CDR2 SFDVKD. This CDR3 spans 17 amino acids. CDR3 coding DNA: TGTGCCACCAGTTCCTCCTCGGAAGGGGGAAACACCGGGGAGCTGTTTTTT. Translation: CATSSSSEGGNTGELFF.

The genes are TRBV29-1 and TRBJ1-5, with a possible D match to TRBD1 (5 bases). The length of the CDR3 is 13 residues. The germline V gene has CDR1 SQVTM and CDR2 ANQGSEA. Trimming took off 5 bases at V and 3 bases at J, with 11 bases between the two ends. DNA of the CDR3: TGCAGCGTTCGACAGTCGTTCAATCAGCCCCAGCATTTT. Protein product: CSVRQSFNQPQHF. The full variable domain, with the rest looked up from reference TRBV29-1 and TRBJ1-5, is SAVISQKPSRDICQRGTSLTIQCQVDSQVTMMFWYRQQPGQSLTLIATANQGSEATYESGFVIDKFPISRPNLTFSTLTVSNMSPEDSSIYLCSVRQSFNQPQHFGDGTRLSIL.

This clone has just a few counts. The CDR3 coding sequence is TGTGCCAGCAGCGTAGGGGGGGCGCGAGAAAAACTGTTTTTT. As protein: CASSVGGAREKLFF. V is TRBV9 and J is TRBJ1-4, with D possibly TRBD1 on 6 matching bases. The V end was cut by 0 bases, the J end by 8 bases, with 11 bases between. The germline V gene has CDR1 SGDLS and CDR2 YYNGEE. CDR3 size: 14 residues.

The count of this clone is one. This rearrangement joins TRBV6-5 to TRBJ2-3; D gene ambiguous. The CDR3 loop spans 14 amino acids. Trimming removed 4 bases at V and 3 bases at J, with 11 bases between. Germline CDR1 and CDR2: MNHEY and SVGAGI. The CDR3 coding sequence is TGTGCCAGCAGTTCCCACAAGAAAACAGATACGCAGTATTTT. Its translation is CASSSHKKTDTQYF.

V usage is TRBV5-1 and J usage is TRBJ2-5; D unresolved. Trimming pared 0 bases from V and 4 bases from J, leaving 10 bases between. Germline lookup yields CDR1 SGHRS and CDR2 YFSETQ. This CDR3 has 14 amino acids. As DNA, the CDR3 is TGCGCCAGCAGCTTGGCCGCAGAATTAGAGACCCAGTACTTC. This gives the protein CASSLAAELETQYF.

The chain joins TRBV7-3 to TRBJ1-1; unclear D gene. The germline V and J ends were trimmed by 1 base and 4 bases, with 10 bases remaining between them. The V gene's germline CDR1 is SGHTA and CDR2 FQGTGA. This CDR3 is built from 14 residues. The CDR3 sequence: CASSLKIESTEAFF. CDR3 DNA sequence: TGTGCCAGCAGCTTAAAGATAGAATCCACTGAAGCTTTCTTT.

J is TRBJ1-2 and V is TRBV7-3, with TRBD1 identical over 12 bases. The CDR3 is made up of 17 amino acids. The V gene's germline CDR1 is SGHTA and CDR2 FQGTGA. V shed 6 bases and J 3 bases; nucleotides not matched to a gene: 11. The CDR3 DNA reads TGTGCCAGCAGGCAGGTCGCCGGGACAGGGGGCGACTATGGCTACACCTTC. As protein: CASRQVAGTGGDYGYTF.

The genes are TRBV6-5 and TRBJ2-1; D possibly corresponds to TRBD1 (6 bases). V lost 6 bases and J 10 bases, leaving 16 bases between the germline ends. Germline CDR1 reads MNHEY; CDR2 reads SVGAGI. The CDR3 totals 13 residues. CDR3 protein: CASSPPATGEQFF. The CDR3 DNA is TGTGCCAGCAGCCCCCCGGCGACAGGAGAGCAGTTCTTC.

The chain recombines TRBV5-8 with TRBJ1-1, with D tentatively TRBD1 (5 bases). This CDR3 has 13 residues. V lost 0 bases and J lost 5, with 8 bases in between. CDR1 and CDR2 from the germline V gene are SGHTS and YDEGEE. CDR3 amino acids: CASSLEKGTEAFF. The CDR3 DNA sequence: TGTGCCAGCAGCTTGGAAAAGGGGACTGAAGCTTTCTTT.

The chain recombines TRBV9 with TRBJ1-2; maybe TRBD1 (5 bases). The CDR3 contains 14 residues. The germline V gene encodes CDR1 SGDLS and CDR2 YYNGEE. Trimming left V 4 bases short and J 6 bases short, with 16 bases between. The CDR3 nucleotides read TGTGCCAGCAGCCCGATGGGCAGGGAACATGGCTACACCTTC. Translation: CASSPMGREHGYTF.

V is TRBV12-3 or TRBV12-4 and J is TRBJ2-5, with D tentatively TRBD1 or TRBD2 (5 bases each). V was shortened by 7 bases and J by 5 bases, with 14 bases between the two germline ends. This CDR3 has 13 residues. The CDR3 reads CASTLGTVETQYF. In nucleotides, the CDR3 is TGTGCCAGCACCTTAGGGACGGTGGAGACCCAGTACTTC.

The chain recombines TRBV24-1 with TRBJ2-2, with no clear D. CDR3 length: 14 amino acids. The V gene's germline CDR1 is KGHDR and CDR2 SFDVKD. V gave up 9 bases and J gave up 0 bases, with 10 bases separating them. The CDR3 DNA reads as TGTGCCACCCATCTGGGCCCGAACACCGGGGAGCTGTTTTTT. As protein: CATHLGPNTGELFF.

V gene TRBV27 combines with J gene TRBJ1-1; possible D gene TRBD1, 6 bases. The CDR3 loop spans 13 amino acids. The V and J ends lost 3 bases and 9 bases respectively, with 14 bases between them. The V gene's germline CDR1 is MNHEY and CDR2 SMNVEV (reference sequence). The CDR3 DNA follows: TGTGCCAGCAGTTTGGAGGGGGGTCTGAAAGCTTTCTTT. It codes for CASSLEGGLKAFF.

The chain joins TRBV5-1 to TRBJ2-5; no definite D call. The CDR3 sequence is 13 residues long. Germline loops: CDR1 SGHRS, CDR2 YFSETQ. Trimming left V 5 bases short and J 3 bases short, with 11 bases between. In DNA form, the CDR3 reads TGCGCCAGCAGTTGGTTGTCGGAAGAGACCCAGTACTTC. It translates to CASSWLSEETQYF.

The chain recombines TRBV11-3 with TRBJ2-1; the match to TRBD2 covers 9 bases. V gave up 2 bases and J gave up 4 bases; unmatched junction bases: 3. There are 15 residues in the CDR3. CDR1 and CDR2 from the germline V gene are SGHNT and YENEEA. This CDR3 reads CASSLKSGGYNEQFF. CDR3 in DNA: TGTGCCAGCAGCTTAAAGAGCGGGGGGTACAATGAGCAGTTCTTC.

The J gene is TRBJ1-2, the V gene TRBV24-1; 12 nucleotides match TRBD1. This CDR3 has 14 residues. Trimming at V came to 4 bases and at J to 7 bases, leaving 3 bases not matched to a gene. CDR1 and CDR2 (germline): KGHDR, SFDVKD. The CDR3 coding sequence is TGTGCCACCAGTGAGGGACAGGGGGCTGGTGGCTACACCTTC. Translation gives CATSEGQGAGGYTF.

The chain joins TRBV7-2 to TRBJ1-1; D call uncertain. Germline loops: CDR1 SGHTA, CDR2 FQGNSA. The CDR3 is made up of 14 amino acids. V lost 3 bases and J 4 bases, leaving 12 bases between the germline ends. In nucleotides, the CDR3 is TGTGCCAGCAGCTTTGGGTTGTTGGGCACTGAAGCTTTCTTT. Encoded protein: CASSFGLLGTEAFF.

This chain joins TRBV7-9 and TRBJ2-7; D is unclear. CDR1 is SEHNR, CDR2 FQNEAQ, per germline (reference sequence). This CDR3 contains 13 residues. Trimming removed 5 bases from V and 4 bases from J, with 12 bases in between. This chain's CDR3 is CASSPPRMYEQYF. DNA of the CDR3: TGTGCCAGCAGCCCACCGAGGATGTACGAGCAGTACTTC.

The CDR3 sequence is CASSQVFGGETFF. The CDR3 nucleotides are TGTGCCAGCAGCCAAGTTTTCGGCGGCGAAACTTTCTTT. This chain joins TRBV3-1 (or the pseudogene TRBV3-2) and TRBJ1-1; D not certain. This CDR3 contains 13 residues. The ends were cut back, 1 base at V and 12 bases at J, with 15 bases in the middle. CDR1 and CDR2 from the germline V gene are LGHDT and YNNKEL (reference sequence).

For this clone: One end of the junction is discordant with germline, which a read error may explain. V usage is TRBV15 and J usage is TRBJ1-6; D remains ambiguous. Germline V gene lookup returns CDR1 LNHNV and CDR2 YYDKDF (reference sequence). CDR3 size: 9 residues. The CDR3 coding sequence is TGTGCCACCAGCAGAGGCCTACCCTTT. Its protein is CATSRGLPF. Full variable domain (outside the CDR3, taken from reference TRBV15 and TRBJ1-6): DAMVIQNPRYQVTQFGKPVTLSCSQTLNHNVMYWYQQKSSQAPKLLFHYYDKDFNNEADTPDNFQSRRPNTSFCFLDIRSPGLGDTAMYLCATSRGLPFGNGTRLTVT.

This clone was recorded a few times. The rearrangement uses TRBV5-1 and TRBJ2-1; 9 nucleotides line up with TRBD2. Germline assignment: CDR1 SGHRS and CDR2 YFSETQ. The CDR3 extends over 15 amino acids. J gave up 7 bases and V 0 bases, and 5 bases lay outside the gene matches. CDR3 bases: TGCGCCAGCAGCTTGGGTAGCGGGGGAGGTAATGAGCAGTTCTTC. As protein: CASSLGSGGGNEQFF.

Regarding this clone: This specimen includes other DNA sequences encoding the same CDR3. The chain is built from TRBV5-1 and TRBJ1-4; 8 bases match TRBD1. This CDR3 contains 14 residues. Looked up from germline, CDR1 is SGHRS and CDR2 is YFSETQ. V gave up 4 bases and J gave up 7 bases; unmatched junction bases: 6. The CDR3 sequence: CASSLGQGGEKLFF. The CDR3 bases are TGCGCCAGCAGCCTCGGACAGGGCGGTGAAAAACTGTTTTTT.